The clone carrying this TCR beta chain has ten or more counts. Trimming cost V 2 bases and J 3 bases, with 9 bases left between them. The CDR3 runs 14 residues. Per germline, CDR1 SGHRS and CDR2 YFSETQ. TCRdb recomputed calls from the RT-PCR reads with MiXCR, one row per CDR3 protein. The data hold about 680,000 distinct CDR3 sequences, with 12% to 15% observed a single time. The receptor comes from a female donor in good health, serving as a healthy control. Material: memory CD4+ T cells from blood. J is TRBJ2-1 and V is TRBV5-1, with a possible D match to TRBD1 (6 bases). The CDR3 sequence: CASSLGGYYNEQFF. DNA for the CDR3: TGCGCCAGCAGCTTAGGGGGATACTACAATGAGCAGTTCTTC.